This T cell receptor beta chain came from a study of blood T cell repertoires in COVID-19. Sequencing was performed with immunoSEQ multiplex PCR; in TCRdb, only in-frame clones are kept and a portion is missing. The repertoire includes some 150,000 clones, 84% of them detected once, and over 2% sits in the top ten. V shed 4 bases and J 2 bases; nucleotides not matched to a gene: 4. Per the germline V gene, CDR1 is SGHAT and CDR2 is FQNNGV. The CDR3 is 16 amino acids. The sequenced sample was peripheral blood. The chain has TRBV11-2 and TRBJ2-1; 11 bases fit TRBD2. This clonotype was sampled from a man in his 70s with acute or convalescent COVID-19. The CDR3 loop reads CASSSKGLAAYNEQFF. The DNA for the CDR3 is TGTGCCAGCAGCTCAAAGGGACTAGCGGCCTACAATGAGCAGTTCTTC.